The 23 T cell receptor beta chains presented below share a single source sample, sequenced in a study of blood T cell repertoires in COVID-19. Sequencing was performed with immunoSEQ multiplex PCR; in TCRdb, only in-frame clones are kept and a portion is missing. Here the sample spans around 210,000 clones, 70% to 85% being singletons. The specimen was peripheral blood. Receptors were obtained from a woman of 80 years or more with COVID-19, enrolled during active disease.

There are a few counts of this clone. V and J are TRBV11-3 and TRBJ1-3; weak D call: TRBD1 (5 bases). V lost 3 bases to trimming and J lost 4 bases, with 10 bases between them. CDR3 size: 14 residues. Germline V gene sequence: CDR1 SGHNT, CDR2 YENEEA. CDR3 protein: CASSFSGIGNTIYF. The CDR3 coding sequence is TGTGCCAGCAGCTTTTCAGGGATCGGAAACACCATATATTTT.

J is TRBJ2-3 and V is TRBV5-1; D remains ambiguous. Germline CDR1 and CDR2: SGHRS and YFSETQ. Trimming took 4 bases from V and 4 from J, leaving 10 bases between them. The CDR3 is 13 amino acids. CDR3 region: CASSQELADTQYF. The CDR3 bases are TGCGCCAGCAGCCAGGAATTAGCAGATACGCAGTATTTT. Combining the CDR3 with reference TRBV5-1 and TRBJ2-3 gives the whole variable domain KAGVTQTPRYLIKTRGQQVTLSCSPISGHRSVSWYQQTPGQGLQFLFEYFSETQRNKGNFPGRFSGRQFSNSRSEMNVSTLELGDSALYLCASSQELADTQYFGPGTRLTVL.

CDR3 coding DNA: TGTGCCAGCAGCTTTGGGCCGAATGAAAAACTGTTTTTT. Amino acids: CASSFGPNEKLFF. The gene calls are TRBV7-2 and TRBJ1-4; no definite D call. The CDR3 is made up of 13 amino acids. From germline, CDR1 is SGHTA and CDR2 FQGNSA. The germline V and J ends were trimmed by 3 bases and 5 bases, with 7 bases remaining between them.

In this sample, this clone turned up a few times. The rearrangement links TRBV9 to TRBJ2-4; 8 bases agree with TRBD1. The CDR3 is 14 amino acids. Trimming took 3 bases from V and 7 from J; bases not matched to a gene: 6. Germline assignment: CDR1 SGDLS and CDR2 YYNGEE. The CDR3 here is CASSDGTGLNIQYF. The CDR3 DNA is TGTGCCAGCAGCGACGGGACAGGTCTTAACATTCAGTACTTC.

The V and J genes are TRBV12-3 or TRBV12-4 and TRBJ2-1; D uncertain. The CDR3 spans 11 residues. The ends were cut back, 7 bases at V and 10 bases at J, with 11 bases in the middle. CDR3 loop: CASTAAREQFF. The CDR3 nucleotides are TGTGCCAGCACGGCGGCTCGGGAGCAGTTCTTC.

The CDR3 is CASRSPGLTEQYF. The CDR3 DNA is TGTGCCAGCAGGTCTCCGGGACTAACAGAGCAGTACTTC. V is TRBV5-8 and J is TRBJ2-7, with 7 nucleotides matching TRBD2. The CDR3 runs to 13 residues. Trimming cost V 5 bases and J 7 bases; bases outside gene matches: 9. In germline, CDR1 is SGHTS, CDR2 YDEGEE.

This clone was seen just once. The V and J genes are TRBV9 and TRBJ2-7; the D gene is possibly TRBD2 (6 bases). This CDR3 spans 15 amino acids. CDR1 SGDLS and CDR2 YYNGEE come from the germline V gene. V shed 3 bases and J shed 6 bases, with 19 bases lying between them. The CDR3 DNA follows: TGTGCCAGCAGCGGCTCCGGGCCAGCCGGGGGCGAGCAGTACTTC. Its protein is CASSGSGPAGGEQYF.

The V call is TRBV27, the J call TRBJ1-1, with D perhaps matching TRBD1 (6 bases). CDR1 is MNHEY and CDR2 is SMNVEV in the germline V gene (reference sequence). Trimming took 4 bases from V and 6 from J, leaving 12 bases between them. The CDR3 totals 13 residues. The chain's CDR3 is CASSSRQVSEAFF. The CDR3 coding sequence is TGTGCCAGCAGTTCCAGACAGGTTTCTGAAGCTTTCTTT.

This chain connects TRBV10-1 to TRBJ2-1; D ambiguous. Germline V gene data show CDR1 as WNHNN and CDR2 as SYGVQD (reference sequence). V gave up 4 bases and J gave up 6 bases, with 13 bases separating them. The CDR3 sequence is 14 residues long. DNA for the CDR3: TGCGCCAGCAGTGTTGGTGGGCCAATCAATGAGCAGTTCTTC. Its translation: CASSVGGPINEQFF.

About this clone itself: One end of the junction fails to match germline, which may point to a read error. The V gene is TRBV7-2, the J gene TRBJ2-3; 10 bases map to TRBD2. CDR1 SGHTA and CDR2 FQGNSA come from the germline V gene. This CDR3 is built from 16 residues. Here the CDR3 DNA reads TGTGCCAGCAGCTCCCGATTAGCGGGGGGCACTGATACGCAGTATTTT. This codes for CASSSRLAGGTDTQYF.

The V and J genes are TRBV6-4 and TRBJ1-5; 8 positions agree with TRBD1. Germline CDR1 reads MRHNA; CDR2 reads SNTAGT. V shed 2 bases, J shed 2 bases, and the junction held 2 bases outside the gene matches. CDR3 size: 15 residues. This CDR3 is CASSDPDRGNQPQHF. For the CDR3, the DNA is TGTGCCAGCAGTGACCCGGACAGGGGCAATCAGCCCCAGCATTTT.

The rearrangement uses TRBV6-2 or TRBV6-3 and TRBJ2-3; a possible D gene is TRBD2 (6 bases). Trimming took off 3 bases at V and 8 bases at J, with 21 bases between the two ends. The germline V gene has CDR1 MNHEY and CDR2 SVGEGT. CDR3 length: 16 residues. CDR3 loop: CASSYAWDSSGGTQYF. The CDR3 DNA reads TGTGCCAGCAGTTATGCCTGGGACTCAAGCGGCGGTACGCAGTATTTT.

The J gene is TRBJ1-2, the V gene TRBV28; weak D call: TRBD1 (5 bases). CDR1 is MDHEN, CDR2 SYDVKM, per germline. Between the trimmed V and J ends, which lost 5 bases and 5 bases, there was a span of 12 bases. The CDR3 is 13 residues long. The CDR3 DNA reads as TGTGCCAGCAGTCCCTCAGGGAAATATGGCTACACCTTC. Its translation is CASSPSGKYGYTF.

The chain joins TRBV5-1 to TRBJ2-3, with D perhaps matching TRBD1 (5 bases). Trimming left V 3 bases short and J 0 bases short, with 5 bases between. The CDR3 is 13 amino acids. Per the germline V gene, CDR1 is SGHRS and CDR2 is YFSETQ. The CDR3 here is CASSWGSTDTQYF. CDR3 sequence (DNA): TGCGCCAGCAGCTGGGGCAGCACAGATACGCAGTATTTT.

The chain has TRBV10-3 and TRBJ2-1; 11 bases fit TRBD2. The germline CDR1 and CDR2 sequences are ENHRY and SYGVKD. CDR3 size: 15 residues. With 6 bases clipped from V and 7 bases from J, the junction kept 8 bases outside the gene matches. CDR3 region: CAIRSSGGTENEQFF. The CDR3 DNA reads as TGTGCCATCAGGTCTAGCGGGGGGACTGAAAATGAGCAGTTCTTC.

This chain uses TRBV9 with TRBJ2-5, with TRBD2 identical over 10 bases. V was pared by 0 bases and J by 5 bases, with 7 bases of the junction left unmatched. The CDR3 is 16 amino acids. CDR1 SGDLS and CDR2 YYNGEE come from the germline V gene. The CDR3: CASSVAQRGGGETQYF. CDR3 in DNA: TGTGCCAGCAGCGTAGCCCAGCGGGGGGGCGGTGAGACCCAGTACTTC.

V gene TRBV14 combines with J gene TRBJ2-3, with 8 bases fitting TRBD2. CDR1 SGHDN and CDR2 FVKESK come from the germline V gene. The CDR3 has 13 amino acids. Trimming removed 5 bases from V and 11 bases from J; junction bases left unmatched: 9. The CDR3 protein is CASSVAGTPLQYF. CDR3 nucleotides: TGTGCCAGCAGCGTAGCGGGAACCCCTTTGCAGTATTTT.

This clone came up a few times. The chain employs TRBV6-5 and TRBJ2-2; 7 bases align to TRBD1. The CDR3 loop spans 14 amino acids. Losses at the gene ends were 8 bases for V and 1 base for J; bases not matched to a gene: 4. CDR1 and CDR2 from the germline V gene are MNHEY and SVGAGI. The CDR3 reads CASGRQGNTGELFF. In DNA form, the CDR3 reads TGTGCCAGCGGGAGACAGGGGAACACCGGGGAGCTGTTTTTT.

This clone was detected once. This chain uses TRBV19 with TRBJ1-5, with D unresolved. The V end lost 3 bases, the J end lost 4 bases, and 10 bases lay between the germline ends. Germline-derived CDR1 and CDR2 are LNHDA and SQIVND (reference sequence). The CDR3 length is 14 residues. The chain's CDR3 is CASSIYSTNQPQHF. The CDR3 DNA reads TGTGCCAGTAGTATCTACAGCACTAATCAGCCCCAGCATTTT. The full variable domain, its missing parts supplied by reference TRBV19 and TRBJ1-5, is DGGITQSPKYLFRKEGQNVTLSCEQNLNHDAMYWYRQDPGQGLRLIYYSQIVNDFQKGDIAEGYSVSREKKESFPLTVTSAQKNPTAFYLCASSIYSTNQPQHFGDGTRLSIL.

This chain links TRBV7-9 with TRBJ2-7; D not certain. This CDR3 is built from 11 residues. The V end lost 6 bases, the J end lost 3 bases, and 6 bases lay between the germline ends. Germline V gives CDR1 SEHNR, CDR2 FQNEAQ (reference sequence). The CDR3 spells CASSRSYEQYF. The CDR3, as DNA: TGTGCCAGCAGTCGCAGCTACGAGCAGTACTTC.

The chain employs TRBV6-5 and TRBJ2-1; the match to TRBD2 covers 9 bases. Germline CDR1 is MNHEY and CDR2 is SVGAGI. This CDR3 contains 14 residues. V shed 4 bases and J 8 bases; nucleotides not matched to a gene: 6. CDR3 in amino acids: CASSSGTSSHEQFF. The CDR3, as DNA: TGTGCCAGCAGTTCTGGGACTAGCAGCCATGAGCAGTTCTTC.

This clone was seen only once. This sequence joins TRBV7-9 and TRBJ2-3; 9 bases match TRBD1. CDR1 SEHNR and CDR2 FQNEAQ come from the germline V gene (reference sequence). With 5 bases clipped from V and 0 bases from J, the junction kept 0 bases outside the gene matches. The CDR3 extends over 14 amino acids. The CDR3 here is CASSGQGSTDTQYF. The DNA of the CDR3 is TGTGCCAGCAGCGGACAGGGGAGCACAGATACGCAGTATTTT.

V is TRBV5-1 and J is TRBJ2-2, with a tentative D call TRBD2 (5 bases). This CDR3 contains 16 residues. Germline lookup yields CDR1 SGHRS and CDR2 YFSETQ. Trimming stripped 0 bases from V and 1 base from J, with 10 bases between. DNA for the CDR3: TGCGCCAGCAGCTTGGTGGACTCGGGGAACACCGGGGAGCTGTTTTTT. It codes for CASSLVDSGNTGELFF.